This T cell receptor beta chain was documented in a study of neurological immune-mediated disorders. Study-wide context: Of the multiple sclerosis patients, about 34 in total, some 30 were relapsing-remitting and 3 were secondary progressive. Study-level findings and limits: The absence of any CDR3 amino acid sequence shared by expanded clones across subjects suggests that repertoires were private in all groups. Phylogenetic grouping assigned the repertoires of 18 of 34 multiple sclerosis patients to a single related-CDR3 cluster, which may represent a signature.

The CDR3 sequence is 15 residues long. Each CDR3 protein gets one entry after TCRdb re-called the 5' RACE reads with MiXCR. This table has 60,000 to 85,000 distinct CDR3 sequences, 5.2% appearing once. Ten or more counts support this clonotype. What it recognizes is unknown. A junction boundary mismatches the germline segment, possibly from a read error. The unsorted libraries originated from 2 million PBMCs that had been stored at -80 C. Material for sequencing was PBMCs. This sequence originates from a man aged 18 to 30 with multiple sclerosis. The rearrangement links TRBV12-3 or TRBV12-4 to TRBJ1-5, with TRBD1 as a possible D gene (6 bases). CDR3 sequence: CASRETGPSNQPQNF. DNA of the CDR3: TGTGCCAGCAGAGAGACAGGCCCGAGTAATCAGCCCCAGAATTTT.